This TCR beta chain was recovered during a study of cytomegalovirus exposure and HLA in healthy donors (dated by TCRdb to about 2017). Some background on the complete study: An earlier analysis of roughly 570 of the donors reported 276 Gb of sequence data and 95 million to 130 million unique TCR beta sequences obtained from around 190 million T cells. Approximately 300 gigabases of sequencing data and roughly 80 million unique TCR sequences made up an early release that covered about 640 HLA-typed donors. The genetic ancestry cluster associated with self-reported Caucasian donors included about 81% of the 350 to 500 genotyped donors. The study aimed to test whether cataloging public T cell receptors could reveal signatures of past pathogen exposure. The study used immunosequencing to profile the T cell repertoires of approximately 630 subjects and linked those repertoires to cytomegalovirus serostatus. A separate validation cohort of 100 to 150 different subjects was used in addition to the roughly 720-subject first cohort. The study combined high-throughput TCR immunosequencing, statistical association of individual TCRs with disease status, and machine learning to predict cytomegalovirus infection status. In a later analysis, previously published TCR beta repertoires from roughly 710 donors were re-analyzed and high-resolution HLA genotyping was added so that TCR occurrence patterns could be studied. Rather than using new phenotypic data, the later analysis identified candidate immune exposures from TCR beta sequences and from how often those sequences occurred across donors. An earlier analysis of fewer than 750 of the donors used high-throughput TCR beta sequencing to judge whether each TCR beta V gene segment behaved as functional or pseudogenic. Donor age, sex, ethnicity and CMV serostatus were collected together with the repertoire data. In a later genetic analysis, genome-wide SNP genotypes for about 65% of the 666 donors were used, and that subset was treated as a discovery cohort. All discovery cohort repertoires had been generated using a single sequencing platform. HLA typing covered class I and class II loci at four-digit resolution. The number of typed donors differed by locus: roughly 629-640 for A, B, C, DRB1 and DQB1; roughly 510 for DQA1; 600 to 610 for DPA1; and roughly 450 for DPB1. Roughly 5 DR-DQ haplotypes were handled as single units for association and clustering, since linkage in the cohort was strong. On average, approximately 250,000 unique TCR beta nucleotide sequences were sequenced per donor among several hundred genotyped donors of the cohort, with roughly 20% of those sequences being non-productive.

The cohort was made up of approximately 700 healthy bone marrow donors. At the time of sampling, every cohort member was nominally healthy, though immune exposures that went unrecorded were likely present. The donor was CMV seronegative and was included in the group of several hundred seronegative cohort members. Each donor provided a peripheral blood sample, and peripheral blood mononuclear cells were used for TCR beta sequencing. Genomic DNA was extracted from the blood cell samples with the Qiagen DNeasy Blood Extraction Kit. The CDR3 covers 15 residues, taking in both the cysteine and the phenylalanine. The read is trimmed to its CDR3 DNA, 45 bases read in frame from base 1. The CDR1 and CDR2 encoded by the germline V gene are MNHNS and SASEGT. V lost 2 bases and J lost 4 bases, and the count of bases not matched to a germline gene is 0. Study-wide conclusions, independent of this receptor: A later analysis found that TCR association rates varied across HLA loci, with DRB1 alleles showing the most associated TCRs and HLA-C alleles the fewest. Correlated functional status among segregating V segments might reflect linkage disequilibrium, but an unknown experimental factor could not be ruled out. According to a later analysis, most CMV-associated TCR beta chains appeared to be HLA-restricted, and the HLA associations seemed to be driven largely by CMV exposure. A further reported finding was that TCR beta sequences accurately predicted the HLA-A and HLA-B alleles for most subjects in the first cohort. Specific HLA alleles were associated with 18,000 or so TCR beta sequences at a false discovery rate of 0.05 in a later analysis. According to a later genetic analysis, donors in an Asian-associated ancestry cluster had fewer N-insertions in productive TCRs than the approximately 690-donor mean. A later analysis found that HLA-associated TCR beta chains were more clonally expanded and had lower generation probabilities than equally common non-associated chains. A few of the identified cytomegalovirus-associated TCR beta chains were confirmed in vitro to be specific for cytomegalovirus antigens. Sequencing depth was assumed to be roughly uniform across donors in the presence/absence analyses, though that assumption may not hold. Because counts were too low, roughly 18 rarely observed V segments, including chromosome 9 orphons, were left out of the earlier analysis of 587 of the donors. Some IMGT-functional V segments, including TRBV6-2 and TRBV6-3, could not be told apart with the 87-base-pair reads, so those segments were excluded. The authors suggested that the approach could potentially be extended to other disease states and immunological phenotypes. In a later genetic analysis, a missense DCLRE1C variant was associated with V-gene and J-gene trimming of TCR beta chains, and the association was replicated in an independent cohort. A group of highly shared sequence variants was considered likely to be a technical artifact of the sequencing pipeline. When HLA alleles, especially DR and DQ, strongly co-occurred, attributing TCR associations to individual alleles was difficult. In an earlier analysis of 450 to 750 of the donors, most TCR beta V segments appeared in productive rearrangements about 87% or about 30% of the time, broadly matching IMGT annotations. The study listed approximately 160 TCR beta chains as associated with cytomegalovirus. For the cohort, immune exposure information was limited to CMV serostatus. Most TCR sequences were seen in very few donors, while some public TCRs were found in many individuals. In both the original and validation cohorts, the classifier was reported to diagnose cytomegalovirus status with high specificity and sensitivity. The cohort was sequenced for TCR beta chains only, and without alpha or paired-chain data the features that could be detected were limited. Because some donors lacked HLA typing at each locus, the association tests relied only on the typed subset. Several of the top co-occurrence clusters appeared to be linked to parvovirus B19, influenza, CMV and Epstein-Barr virus, according to a later analysis.

By frequency, this clone is medium-sized (0.01 to 0.1%), with no count recorded. Its antigen has not been determined. Other DNA variants within this sample encode the same CDR3. Libraries were built with the immunoSEQ multiplex PCR assay. A mixture of 60 forward primers for TCR Vbeta segments and 13 reverse primers for TCR Jbeta segments was used in the multiplex PCR. The CDR3 region of rearranged TCR beta genes was amplified from genomic DNA with a multiplex PCR assay. Amplified TCR beta libraries were sequenced as 87-base-pair reads on the Illumina HiSeq System. As for how the authors treated the data: Across the roughly 600 repertoires, a later analysis counted 78 million or so unique TCR beta chains, 9 million to 14 million of which were shared by at least two donors. Raw reads were error-corrected and collapsed into unique sequences by a nearest-neighbor algorithm in which closely related sequences were merged to remove PCR and sequencing errors. Alignment of CDR3 sequences to IMGT reference sequences was used to assign V, D and J gene segments. For a sequence to be retained, at least a six-nucleotide match to both a V gene segment and a J gene segment was required. A rearrangement counted as productive if the CDR3 had no stop codons and remained in frame with V and J, and every other rearrangement counted as non-productive. CDR3 was defined by IMGT convention, running from the second conserved V-encoded cysteine to the conserved J-encoded phenylalanine. The earlier analysis of approximately 590 of the donors excluded any sequence lacking an unambiguous match to a single V gene segment. In an earlier analysis of 587 of the donors, V segments were called functional above 56.7% productive rearrangements and were called segregating when the between-donor standard deviation exceeded 5%. A statistical classification framework was built to diagnose cytomegalovirus status from the catalog of TCR beta chain sequences. V and J gene assignment, in a later analysis, came from comparing TCR nucleotide sequences with IMGT/GENE-DB human TR gene sequences. In a later analysis, CDR3 sequences and most-parsimonious VDJ recombination scenarios were assigned using the TCRdist pipeline. In a later analysis, each TCR beta chain was defined by its CDR3 amino acid sequence together with its V-gene family, and reads without a unique V-gene family were excluded. To address suspected cross-contamination and a sequencing artifact, a later analysis removed under 600 highly shared, low-generation-probability nucleotide sequences. In a later analysis, a clonal expansion index for each public chain was calculated from normalized within-repertoire ranks of inferred template counts. Generation probabilities in a later analysis came from a VDJ recombination model fitted to out-of-frame rearrangements, and those results were checked against IGoR. Hypergeometric tests were used in a later analysis to score TCR-TCR, TCR-HLA and TCR-CMV co-occurrence, with a repertoire-size bias correction applied to the TCR pairs. To estimate false discovery rates, a later analysis permuted the HLA or CMV assignments 20 times. In a later analysis, co-occurring TCRs were grouped with DBSCAN, and TCRdist sequence similarity was added when clustering was performed within HLA-allele-positive subsets. For co-occurrence clustering, repertoires with fewer than 30,000 or more than 120,000 public chains were excluded, along with several repertoires with anomalous nucleotide sharing. Held by TCRdb, this immuneACCESS table contains in-frame sequences only and omits some clones. Under half of the omission traces to an unresolved V gene where checked; the cause of the rest is unknown. For V, J and clone size, that table is used; D and trimming come from the DNA. The sample table holds approximately 110,000 clones. The ten largest clones take up under 1.3% of the sample.

Source material: PBMCs. This receptor was obtained from a man between 18 and 29 years old in good health and CMV-seronegative. The V and J genes are TRBV6-1 and TRBJ2-3, and 13 junction bases match TRBD2. The CDR3 protein: CASSETSGGADTQYF. The bases read TGTGCCAGCAGTGAAACTAGCGGGGGGGCAGATACGCAGTATTTT.